This T cell receptor (beta chain) stems from a study of OX40 agonist ivuxolimab in advanced cancers. Study-wide findings and caveats: Those patients achieving a partial response at 0.1-3.0 mg/kg showed among the lowest clonal expansion.

Repertoires were generated with immunoSEQ multiplex PCR, while TCRdb's copy carries only in-frame clones and drops some. The sample carries around 60,000 clones, about 86% recorded once. The V gene's germline CDR1 is SGHAT and CDR2 FQDESV (reference sequence). The CDR3 runs to 14 residues. Between the trimmed V and J ends, which lost 3 bases and 2 bases, there was a span of 10 bases. In the case of this clone: Antigen: not known.

The chain links TRBV11-1 to TRBJ1-2; D gene uncertain. Source: CD4+ or CD8+ T cells sorted from blood, taken in a trial of the OX40 agonist ivuxolimab. The origin of this receptor is an adult with an advanced solid tumor such as melanoma, head and neck, liver or kidney cancer. In DNA form, the CDR3 reads TGTGCCAGCAGCTTCGGGAGGACGAACTATGGCTACACCTTC. This codes for CASSFGRTNYGYTF.